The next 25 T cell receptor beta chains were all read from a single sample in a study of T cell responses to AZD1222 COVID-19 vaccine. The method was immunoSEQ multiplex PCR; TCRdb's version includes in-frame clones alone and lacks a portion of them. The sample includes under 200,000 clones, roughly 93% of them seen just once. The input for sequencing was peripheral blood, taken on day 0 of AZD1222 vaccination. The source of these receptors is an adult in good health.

The CDR3 coding sequence is TGTGCCAGCAGCCAAAATCAGCCCCAGCATTTT. The encoded protein is CASSQNQPQHF. This chain connects TRBV27 to TRBJ1-5; no clear D gene. This CDR3 has 11 residues. Germline values: CDR1 MNHEY, CDR2 SMNVEV (reference sequence). Trimming took off 6 bases at V and 4 bases at J, with 4 bases between the two ends.

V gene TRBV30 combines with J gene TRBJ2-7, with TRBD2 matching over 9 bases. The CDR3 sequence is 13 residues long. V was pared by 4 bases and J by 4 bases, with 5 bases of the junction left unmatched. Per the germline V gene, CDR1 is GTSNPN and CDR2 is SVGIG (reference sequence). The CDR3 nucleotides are TGTGCCTGGATGGGTAGCGGGAGATACGAGCAGTACTTC. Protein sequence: CAWMGSGRYEQYF.

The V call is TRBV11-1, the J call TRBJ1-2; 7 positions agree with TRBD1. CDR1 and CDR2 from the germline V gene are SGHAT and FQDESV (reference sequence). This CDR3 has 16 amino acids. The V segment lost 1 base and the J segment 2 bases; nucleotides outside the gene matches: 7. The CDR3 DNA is TGTGCCAGCAGCTTAGACAGGGGACGCTCCAACTATGGCTACACCTTC. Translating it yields CASSLDRGRSNYGYTF.

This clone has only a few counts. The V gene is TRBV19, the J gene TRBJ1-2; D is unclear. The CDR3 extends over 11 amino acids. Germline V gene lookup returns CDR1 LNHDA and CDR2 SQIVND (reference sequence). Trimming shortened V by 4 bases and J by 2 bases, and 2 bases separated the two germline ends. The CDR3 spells CASSTNYGYTF. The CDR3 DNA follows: TGTGCCAGTAGTACCAACTATGGCTACACCTTC.

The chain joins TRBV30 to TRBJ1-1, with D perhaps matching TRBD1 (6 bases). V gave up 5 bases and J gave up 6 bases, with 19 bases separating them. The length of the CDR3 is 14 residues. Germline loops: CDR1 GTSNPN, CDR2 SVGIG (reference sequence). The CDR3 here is CAWDPLLGASEAFF. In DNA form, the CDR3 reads TGTGCCTGGGACCCCCTTTTGGGGGCCTCTGAAGCTTTCTTT. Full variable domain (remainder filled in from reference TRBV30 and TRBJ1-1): SQTIHQWPATLVQPVGSPLSLECTVEGTSNPNLYWYRQAAGRGLQLLFYSVGIGQISSEVPQNLSASRPQDRQFILSSKKLLLSDSGFYLCAWDPLLGASEAFFGQGTRLTVV.

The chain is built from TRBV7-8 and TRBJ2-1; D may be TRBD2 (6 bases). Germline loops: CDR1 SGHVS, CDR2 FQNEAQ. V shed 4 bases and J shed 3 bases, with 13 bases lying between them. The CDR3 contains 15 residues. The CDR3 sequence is CASSSGTSLYNEQFF. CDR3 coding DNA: TGTGCCAGCAGCTCTGGGACTTCCCTCTACAATGAGCAGTTCTTC.

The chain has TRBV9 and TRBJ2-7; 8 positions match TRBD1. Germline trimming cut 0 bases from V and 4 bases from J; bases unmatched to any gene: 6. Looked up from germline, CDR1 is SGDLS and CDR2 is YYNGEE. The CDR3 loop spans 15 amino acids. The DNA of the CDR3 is TGTGCCAGCAGCGTAGCCCCGACAGGGGTGTACGAGCAGTACTTC. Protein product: CASSVAPTGVYEQYF.

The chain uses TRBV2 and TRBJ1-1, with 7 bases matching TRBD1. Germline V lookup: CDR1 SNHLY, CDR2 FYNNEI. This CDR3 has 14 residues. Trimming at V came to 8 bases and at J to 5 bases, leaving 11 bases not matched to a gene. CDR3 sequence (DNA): TGTGCCAGCGGTACCAGACAGGGTGAAACTGAAGCTTTCTTT. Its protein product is CASGTRQGETEAFF.

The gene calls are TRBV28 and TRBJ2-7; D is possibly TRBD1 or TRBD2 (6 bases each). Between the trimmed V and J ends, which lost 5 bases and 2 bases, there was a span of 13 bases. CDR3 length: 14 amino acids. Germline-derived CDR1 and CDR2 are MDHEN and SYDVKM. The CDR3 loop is CASSPPRGPYEQYF. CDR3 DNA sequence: TGTGCCAGCAGTCCCCCCCGGGGGCCCTACGAGCAGTACTTC.

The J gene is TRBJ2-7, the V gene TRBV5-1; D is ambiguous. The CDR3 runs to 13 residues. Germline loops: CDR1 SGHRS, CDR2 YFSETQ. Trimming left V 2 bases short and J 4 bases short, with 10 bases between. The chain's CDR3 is CASSFGLTYEQYF. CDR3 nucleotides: TGCGCCAGCAGCTTCGGCCTTACTTACGAGCAGTACTTC.

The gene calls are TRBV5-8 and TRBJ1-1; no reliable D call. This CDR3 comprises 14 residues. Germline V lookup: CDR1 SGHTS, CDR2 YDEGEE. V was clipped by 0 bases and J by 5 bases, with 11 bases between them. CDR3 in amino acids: CASSLDGRRTEAFF. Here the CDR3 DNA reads TGTGCCAGCAGCTTGGATGGTAGGAGGACTGAAGCTTTCTTT.

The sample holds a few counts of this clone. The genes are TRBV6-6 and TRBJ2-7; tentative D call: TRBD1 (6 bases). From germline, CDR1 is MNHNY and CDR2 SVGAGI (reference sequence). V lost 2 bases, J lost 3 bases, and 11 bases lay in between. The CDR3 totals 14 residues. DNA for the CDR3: TGTGCCAGCAGTTACAACGGACAGAGCTACGAGCAGTACTTC. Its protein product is CASSYNGQSYEQYF.

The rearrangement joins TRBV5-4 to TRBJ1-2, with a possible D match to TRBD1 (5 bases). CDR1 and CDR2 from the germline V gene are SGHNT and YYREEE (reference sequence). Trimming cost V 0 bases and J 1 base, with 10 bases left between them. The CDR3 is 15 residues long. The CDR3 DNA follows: TGTGCCAGCAGCTTGGTGGGGGAGTTTAACTATGGCTACACCTTC. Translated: CASSLVGEFNYGYTF. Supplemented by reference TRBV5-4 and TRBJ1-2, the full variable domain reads ETGVTQSPTHLIKTRGQQVTLRCSSQSGHNTVSWYQQALGQGPQFIFQYYREEENGRGNFPPRFSGLQFPNYSSELNVNALELDDSALYLCASSLVGEFNYGYTFGSGTRLTVV.

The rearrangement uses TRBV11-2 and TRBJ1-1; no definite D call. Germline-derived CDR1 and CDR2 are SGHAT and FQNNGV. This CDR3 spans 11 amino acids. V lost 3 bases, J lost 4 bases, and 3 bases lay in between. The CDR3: CASSLITEAFF. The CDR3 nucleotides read TGTGCCAGCAGCTTGATCACTGAAGCTTTCTTT. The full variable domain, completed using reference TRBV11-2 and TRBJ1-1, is EAGVAQSPRYKIIEKRQSVAFWCNPISGHATLYWYQQILGQGPKLLIQFQNNGVVDDSQLPKDRFSAERLKGVDSTLKIQPAKLEDSAVYLCASSLITEAFFGQGTRLTVV.

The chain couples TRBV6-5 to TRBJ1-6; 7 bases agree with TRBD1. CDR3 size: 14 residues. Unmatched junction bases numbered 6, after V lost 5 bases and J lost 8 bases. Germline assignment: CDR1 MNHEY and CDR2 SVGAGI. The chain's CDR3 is CASSPGTAYSPLHF. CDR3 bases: TGTGCCAGCAGTCCCGGGACAGCCTATTCACCCCTCCACTTT.

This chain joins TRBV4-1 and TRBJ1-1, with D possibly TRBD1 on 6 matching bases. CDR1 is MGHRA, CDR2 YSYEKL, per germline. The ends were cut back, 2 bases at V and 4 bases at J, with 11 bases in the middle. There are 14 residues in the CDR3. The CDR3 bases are TGCGCCAGCAGCCAACAAACAGGGAGCACTGAAGCTTTCTTT. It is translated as CASSQQTGSTEAFF.

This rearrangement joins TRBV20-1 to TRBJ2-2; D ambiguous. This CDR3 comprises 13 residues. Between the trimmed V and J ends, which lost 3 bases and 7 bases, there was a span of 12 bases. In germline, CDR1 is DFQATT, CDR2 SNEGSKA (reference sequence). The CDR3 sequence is CSASVRVGGELFF. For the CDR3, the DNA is TGCAGTGCTAGTGTTAGGGTGGGCGGGGAGCTGTTTTTT.

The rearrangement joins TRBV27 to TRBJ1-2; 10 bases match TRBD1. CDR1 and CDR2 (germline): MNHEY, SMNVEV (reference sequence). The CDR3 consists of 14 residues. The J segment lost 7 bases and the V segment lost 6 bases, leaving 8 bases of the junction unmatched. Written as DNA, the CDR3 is TGTGCCAGCAGGATGCTTGGGACAGGGGTTGGCTACACCTTC. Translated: CASRMLGTGVGYTF.

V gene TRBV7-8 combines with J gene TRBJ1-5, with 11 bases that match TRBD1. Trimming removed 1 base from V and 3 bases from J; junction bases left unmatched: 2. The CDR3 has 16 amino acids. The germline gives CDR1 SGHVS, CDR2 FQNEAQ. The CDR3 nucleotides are TGTGCCAGCAGCTTAGGGGACAGGGGGAACAATCAGCCCCAGCATTTT. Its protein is CASSLGDRGNNQPQHF.

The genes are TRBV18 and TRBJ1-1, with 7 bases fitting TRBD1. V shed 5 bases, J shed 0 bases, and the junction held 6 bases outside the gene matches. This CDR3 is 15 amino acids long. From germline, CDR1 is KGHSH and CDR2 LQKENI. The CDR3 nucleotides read TGTGCCAGCTCAACCAGACAGGGCCTGAACACTGAAGCTTTCTTT. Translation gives CASSTRQGLNTEAFF. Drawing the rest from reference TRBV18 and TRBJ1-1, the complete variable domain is NAGVMQNPRHLVRRRGQEARLRCSPMKGHSHVYWYRQLPEEGLKFMVYLQKENIIDESGMPKERFSAEFPKEGPSILRIQQVVRGDSAAYFCASSTRQGLNTEAFFGQGTRLTVV.

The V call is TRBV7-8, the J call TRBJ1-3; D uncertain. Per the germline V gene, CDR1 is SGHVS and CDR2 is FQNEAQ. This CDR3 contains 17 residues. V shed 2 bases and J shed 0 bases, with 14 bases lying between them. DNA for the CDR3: TGTGCCAGCAGCTTATATCCGACGCCAAACTCTGGAAACACCATATATTTT. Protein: CASSLYPTPNSGNTIYF.

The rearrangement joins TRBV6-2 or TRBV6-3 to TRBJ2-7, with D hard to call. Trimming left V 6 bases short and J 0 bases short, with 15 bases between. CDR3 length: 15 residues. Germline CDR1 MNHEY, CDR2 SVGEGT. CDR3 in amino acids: CASSPLATSSYEQYF. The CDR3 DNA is TGTGCCAGCAGCCCCCTGGCCACCAGCTCCTACGAGCAGTACTTC.

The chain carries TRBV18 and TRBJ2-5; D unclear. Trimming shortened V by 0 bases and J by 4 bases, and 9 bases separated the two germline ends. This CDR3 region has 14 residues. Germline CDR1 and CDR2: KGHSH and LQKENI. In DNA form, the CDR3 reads TGTGCCAGCTCACCACCAATATTAAGAGAGACCCAGTACTTC. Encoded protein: CASSPPILRETQYF.

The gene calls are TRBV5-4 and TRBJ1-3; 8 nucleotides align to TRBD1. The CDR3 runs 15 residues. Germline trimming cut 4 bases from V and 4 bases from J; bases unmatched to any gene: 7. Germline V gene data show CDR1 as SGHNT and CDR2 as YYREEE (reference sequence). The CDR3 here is CASSPLTGAGNTIYF. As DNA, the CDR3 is TGTGCCAGCAGCCCACTGACAGGGGCCGGAAACACCATATATTTT.

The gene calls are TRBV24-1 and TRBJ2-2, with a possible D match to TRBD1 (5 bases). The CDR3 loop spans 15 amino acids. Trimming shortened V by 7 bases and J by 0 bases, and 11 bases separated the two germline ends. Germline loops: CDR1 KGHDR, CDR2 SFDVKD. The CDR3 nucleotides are TGTGCCACCAGCCAGGGTCTCGCGAACACCGGGGAGCTGTTTTTT. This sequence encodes CATSQGLANTGELFF.